This T cell receptor beta chain was sequenced in a study of beta chain features in type 1 diabetes. Study-wide findings and caveats: A closer apparent resemblance between naive, central memory and Treg TCRB repertoires was seen in patients than in healthy donors. Sequencing from cDNA could over-represent high-TCR-expressing cells. TCRB CDR3 length was moderately but significantly reduced in all four CD4+ subsets of Type 1 diabetes patients. Type 1 diabetes patients showed fewer insertions and more deletions at VDJ junctions.

Trimming shortened V by 6 bases and J by 6 bases, and 22 bases separated the two germline ends. This CDR3 has 15 residues. All of the isolated RNA was reverse transcribed, so expressed TCRB transcripts were sequenced. Only in-frame clones appear in the TCRdb table, and some are missing; sequencing was by immunoSEQ multiplex PCR. This repertoire shows about 320,000 clones, 12% to 15% found once; its top ten account for roughly 6.7%. A note on this clone: The antigen is unknown.

The chain couples TRBV5-3 to TRBJ2-7; D gene unclear. TRBV5-3 is labeled an ORF, and its function is uncertain. This sequence originates from a man in his thirties or forties in good health. The sample taken for sequencing was central memory CD4+ T cells from blood. CDR3 in amino acids: CARTLGGARLTEQYV. The CDR3 nucleotides are TGTGCCAGAACCCTTGGTGGAGCGAGGCTGACCGAGCAGTACGTC.